This T cell receptor beta chain was recovered during a study of cytomegalovirus exposure and HLA in healthy donors. Looking at the study overall: Inside one of the first data releases sat about 85 million unique TCRs taken from HLA-typed donors. Regarding the study as a whole: The study had only CMV serostatus as immune exposure information. Altogether, some 170 TCR beta chains were recorded as cytomegalovirus-associated. Prior analysis indicated that the majority of TCR beta V segments exhibited productivity approximately 87% or approximately 30% of the time.

CDR1 is MGHRA and CDR2 is YSYEKL in the germline V gene. The CDR3 loop spans 13 amino acids. Researchers ran the PCR with 60 Vbeta and 13 Jbeta primers. Some clones are missing from TCRdb's copy, which holds only in-frame ones; the method was immunoSEQ multiplex PCR. The sample carries around 140,000 clones, 70% to 85% recorded once. Comment on this clone: The antigen is not known.

The genes are TRBV4-1 and TRBJ2-5, with 7 bases identical to TRBD1. The J call may be faulty, since TRBJ2-7 better matches the DNA end. The sample comprised PBMCs. The receptor was derived from a man aged 40-55 years in good health and CMV-seronegative. The CDR3 sequence is CASSSRQGYEQYF. The CDR3 DNA sequence: TGCGCCAGCAGTTCCCGACAGGGCTACGAGCAGTACTTC.